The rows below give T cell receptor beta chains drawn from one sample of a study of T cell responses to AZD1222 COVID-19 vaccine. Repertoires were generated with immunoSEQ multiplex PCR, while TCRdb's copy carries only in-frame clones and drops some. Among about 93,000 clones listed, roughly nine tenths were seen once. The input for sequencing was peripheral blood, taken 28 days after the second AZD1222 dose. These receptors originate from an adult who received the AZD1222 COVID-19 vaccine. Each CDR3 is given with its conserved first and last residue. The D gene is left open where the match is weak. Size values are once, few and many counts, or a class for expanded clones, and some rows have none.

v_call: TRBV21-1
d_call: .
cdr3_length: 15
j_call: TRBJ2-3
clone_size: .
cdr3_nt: TGTGCCTCCCTGGCGCTAGCGGGGGACACAGATACGCAGTATTTT
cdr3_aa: CASLALAGDTDTQYF

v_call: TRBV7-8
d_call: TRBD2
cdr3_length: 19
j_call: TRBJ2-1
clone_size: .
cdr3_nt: TGTGCCAGCAGCTTTTTCGGATTAGCGAGTAGCGGGGGATTCGGTGAGCAGTTCTTC
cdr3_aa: CASSFFGLASSGGFGEQFF

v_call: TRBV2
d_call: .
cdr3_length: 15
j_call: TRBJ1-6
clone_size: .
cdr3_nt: TGTGCCAGCAGTGACAGGGCGCGGGGTAATTCACCCCTCCACTTT
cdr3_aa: CASSDRARGNSPLHF

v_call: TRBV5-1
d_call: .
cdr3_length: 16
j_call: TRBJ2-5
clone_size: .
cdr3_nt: TGCGCCAGTAGTCCGCAGGCCGGTGGGGTTAGAGAGACCCAGTACTTC
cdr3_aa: CASSPQAGGVRETQYF

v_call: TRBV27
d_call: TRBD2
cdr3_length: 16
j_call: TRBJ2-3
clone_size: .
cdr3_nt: TGTGCCAGCAGAGGGACTAGCGGAGGATTCACAGATACGCAGTATTTT
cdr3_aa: CASRGTSGGFTDTQYF

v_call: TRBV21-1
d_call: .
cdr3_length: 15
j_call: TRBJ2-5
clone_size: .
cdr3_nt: TGTGCCAGCAGAGTGGACAGCCGGGTGAATGGGACCCAGTACTTC
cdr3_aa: CASRVDSRVNGTQYF

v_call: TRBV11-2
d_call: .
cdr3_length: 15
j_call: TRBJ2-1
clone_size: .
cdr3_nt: TGTGCCAGCAGCCCAGCAGGACCCTACTACAATGAGCAGTTCTTC
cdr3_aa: CASSPAGPYYNEQFF

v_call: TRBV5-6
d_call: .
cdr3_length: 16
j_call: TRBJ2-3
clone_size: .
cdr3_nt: TGTGCCAGCAGCTTGGTGCTAGCAGGAAGCACAGATACGCAGTATTTT
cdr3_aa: CASSLVLAGSTDTQYF

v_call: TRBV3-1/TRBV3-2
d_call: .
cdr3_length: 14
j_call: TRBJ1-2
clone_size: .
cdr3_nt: TGTGCCAGCAGCCAAGACCCCTCGGTGGGCGGCTACACCTTC
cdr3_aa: CASSQDPSVGGYTF

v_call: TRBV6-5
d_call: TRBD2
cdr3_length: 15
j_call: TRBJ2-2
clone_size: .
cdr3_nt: TGTGCCAGCAGTTACTGGCGGGAGGCCACCGGGGAGCTGTTTTTT
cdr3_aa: CASSYWREATGELFF

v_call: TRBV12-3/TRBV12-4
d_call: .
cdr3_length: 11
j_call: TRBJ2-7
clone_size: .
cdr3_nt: TGTGCCAGCAGTAGAGCCTACGAGCAGTACTTC
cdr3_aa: CASSRAYEQYF

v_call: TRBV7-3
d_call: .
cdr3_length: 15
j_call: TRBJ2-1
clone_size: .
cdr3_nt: TGTGCCAGCAGCCCGGACACAAAAAATTACAATGAGCAGTTCTTC
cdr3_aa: CASSPDTKNYNEQFF

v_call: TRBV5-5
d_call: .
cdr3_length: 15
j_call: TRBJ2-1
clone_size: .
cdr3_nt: TGTGCCAGCAGCCGAGGGGAGAGCTCCTACAATGAGCAGTTCTTC
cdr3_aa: CASSRGESSYNEQFF

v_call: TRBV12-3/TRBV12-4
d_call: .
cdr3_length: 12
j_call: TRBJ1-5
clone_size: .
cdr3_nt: TGTGCCAGCAGTTTCCCGCGCCAGCCCCAGCATTTT
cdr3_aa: CASSFPRQPQHF

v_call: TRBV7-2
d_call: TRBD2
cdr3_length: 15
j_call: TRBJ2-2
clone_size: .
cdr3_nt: TGTGCCAGCAGCTTGAACCTAGCGGTCACCGGGGAGCTGTTTTTT
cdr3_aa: CASSLNLAVTGELFF

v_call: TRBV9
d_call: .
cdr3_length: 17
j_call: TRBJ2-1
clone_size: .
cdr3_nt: TGTGCCAGCAGCGTAGCCCCTCTACGGACCTCCTACAATGAGCAGTTCTTC
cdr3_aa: CASSVAPLRTSYNEQFF

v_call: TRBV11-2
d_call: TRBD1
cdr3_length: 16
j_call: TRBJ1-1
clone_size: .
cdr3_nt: TGTGCCAGCAGCCGAGGGACAGGGGGCTCGGGCACTGAAGCTTTCTTT
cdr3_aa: CASSRGTGGSGTEAFF

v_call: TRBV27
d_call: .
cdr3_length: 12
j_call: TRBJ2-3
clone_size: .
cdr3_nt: TGTGCCAGCAGTTTACCCACAGATACGCAGTATTTT
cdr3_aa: CASSLPTDTQYF

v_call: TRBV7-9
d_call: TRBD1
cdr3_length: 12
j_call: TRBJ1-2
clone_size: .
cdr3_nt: TGTGCCAGCAGCTTTGACAGGGAAGGCTACACCTTC
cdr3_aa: CASSFDREGYTF

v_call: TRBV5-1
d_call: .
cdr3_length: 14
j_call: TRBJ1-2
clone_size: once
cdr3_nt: TGCGCCAGCAGCTTGGTATCAGGGTCCTATGGCTACACCTTC
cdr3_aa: CASSLVSGSYGYTF

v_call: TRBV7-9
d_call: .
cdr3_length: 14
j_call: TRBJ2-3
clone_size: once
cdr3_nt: TGTGCCAGCCGCAAGGGGGGGGGCACAGATACGCAGTATTTT
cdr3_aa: CASRKGGGTDTQYF

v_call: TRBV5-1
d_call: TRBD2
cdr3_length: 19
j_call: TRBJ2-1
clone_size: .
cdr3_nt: TGCGCCAGCAGCTTGGGAGTAAACTGGCGGGGGGGAGACTACAATGAGCAGTTCTTC
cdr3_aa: CASSLGVNWRGGDYNEQFF

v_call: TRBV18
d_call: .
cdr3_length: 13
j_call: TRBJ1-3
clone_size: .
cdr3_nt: TGTGCCAGCTCACGGGAATTAGGAAACACCATATATTTT
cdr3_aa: CASSRELGNTIYF

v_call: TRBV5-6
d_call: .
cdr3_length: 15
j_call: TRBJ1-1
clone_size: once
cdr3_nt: TGTGCCAGCAGCCCTAACCAAGGGAGGGCGACTGAAGCTTTCTTT
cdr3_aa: CASSPNQGRATEAFF

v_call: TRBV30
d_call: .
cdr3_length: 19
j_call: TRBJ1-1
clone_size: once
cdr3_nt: TGTGCCTGGAGTGTAAAACTGGTTTCCCTGGACGGAGTGAACACTGAAGCTTTCTTT
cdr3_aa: CAWSVKLVSLDGVNTEAFF

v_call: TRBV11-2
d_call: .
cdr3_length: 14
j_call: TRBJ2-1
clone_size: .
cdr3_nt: TGTGCCAGCAGCTTGGACATTTTAAGCAATGAGCAGTTCTTC
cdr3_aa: CASSLDILSNEQFF

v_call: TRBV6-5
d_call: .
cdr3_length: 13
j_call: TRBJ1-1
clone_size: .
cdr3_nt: TGTGCCAGCAGGCAGGGGTTGAACACTGAAGCTTTCTTT
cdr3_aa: CASRQGLNTEAFF

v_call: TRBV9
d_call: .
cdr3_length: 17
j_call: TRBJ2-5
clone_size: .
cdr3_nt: TGTGCCAGCAGCGTAGGAGGAGGGGTTTTAGGCCAAGAGACCCAGTACTTC
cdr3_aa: CASSVGGGVLGQETQYF